These T cell receptor beta chains were read from a single sample in a study of T-cell memory formation after mild COVID-19. TCRdb re-analysed the 5' RACE reads in MiXCR, keeping a single row per CDR3 protein. This sample has under 200,000 distinct CDR3 sequences, with approximately 10% found just once. The sequencing sample was made of PBMCs or a T cell subset sorted from them (not recorded which). These receptors were obtained from a young man who had mild COVID-19 (a few samples of this study predate the infection). Cell type and time point are not known. Both conserved end residues are part of each CDR3. The D gene is left open where the match is weak. Clone size is shown for a subset of rows, as once, few, many or a class of expanded clone.

>TRBD1|few|TRBJ1-4|TRBV6-6
TGTGCCAGCAGCGCCCCGGGACAGTCTAATGAAAAACTGTTTTTT
CASSAPGQSNEKLFF
>NA|few|TRBJ1-2|TRBV6-5
TGTGCCAGCAGCCTCCGGACCTACTATGGCTACACCTTC
CASSLRTYYGYTF
>TRBD1|few|TRBJ2-5|TRBV10-3
TGTGCCACCGGAGACAGGGAAGAGACCCAGTACTTC
CATGDREETQYF
>NA|NA|TRBJ2-3|TRBV5-6
TGTGCCAGCACCCCCTCTTGGGGATGGACAGATACGCAGTATTTT
CASTPSWGWTDTQYF
>NA|NA|TRBJ1-2|TRBV4-2
TGTGCCAGCAGCCAAGAGTCAGTCTACACCTTC
CASSQESVYTF
>TRBD1|NA|TRBJ2-3|TRBV28
TGTGCCAGCAGGACTTTGGGACAGGGCACAGATACGCAGTATTTT
CASRTLGQGTDTQYF
>NA|few|TRBJ2-3|TRBV5-1
TGCGCCAGCAGCTTGATAGGGCGGGTGGAGGATACGCAGTATTTT
CASSLIGRVEDTQYF
>NA|NA|TRBJ2-3|TRBV3-1
TGTGCCAGCAGCGTCTTTACAGATACGCAGTATTTT
CASSVFTDTQYF
>TRBD2|NA|TRBJ2-3|TRBV20-1
TGCAGTGCTCCAAACCCTAGCGGGGGCGCAGCTACGCAGTATTTT
CSAPNPSGGAATQYF
>TRBD1|few|TRBJ2-2|TRBV6-5
TGTGCCAGCAGTGAACTACAGGGGACGGAGCCCGGGGAGCTGTTTTTT
CASSELQGTEPGELFF
>TRBD1|NA|TRBJ2-1|TRBV4-2
TGTGCCAGCAGCCAAGGTGACAGGGTCAATGAGCAGTTCTTC
CASSQGDRVNEQFF
>NA|many|TRBJ2-3|TRBV28
TGTGCCAGCAGCATGGCTTCAGGGTTCGATACGCAGTATTTT
CASSMASGFDTQYF
>NA|few|TRBJ1-4|TRBV4-1
TGCGCCAGCACCCGGAGGACAGCAACTAATGAAAAACTGTTTTTT
CASTRRTATNEKLFF
>NA|NA|TRBJ2-5|TRBV5-6
TGTGCCAGCAGCTTGGCCTACCAAGAGACCCAGTACTTC
CASSLAYQETQYF
>NA|NA|TRBJ1-1|TRBV9
TGTGCCAGCAGCGTAGTCTATCGCCGGTTTCGCACTGAAGCTTTCTTT
CASSVVYRRFRTEAFF
>TRBD2|few|TRBJ2-1|TRBV20-1
TGCAGTGCTAGAGATCCTCAGCGGGGGGCTTACAATGAGCAGTTCTTC
CSARDPQRGAYNEQFF
>NA|few|TRBJ2-3|TRBV5-1
TGCGCCAGCAGCCCCACGCCGGGAACAGATACGCAGTATTTT
CASSPTPGTDTQYF
>NA|NA|TRBJ2-5|TRBV7-2
TGTGCCAGCAGCTCAACCCAGGGGTGGCAAGAGACCCAGTACTTC
CASSSTQGWQETQYF
>NA|many|TRBJ2-7|TRBV5-4
TGTGCCAGCAGCCCCAGCCCAAGCGACAGTTACGAGCAGTACTTC
CASSPSPSDSYEQYF
>NA|NA|TRBJ2-5|TRBV7-9
TGTGCCAGCAGCTCATTCGCGCAAGAGACCCAGTACTTC
CASSSFAQETQYF
>NA|few|TRBJ1-1|TRBV4-1
TGCGCCAGCAGCCACCCCCAGGGCCGGAACACTGAAGCTTTCTTT
CASSHPQGRNTEAFF
>TRBD2|few|TRBJ2-3|TRBV20-1
TGCAGTGCCGGACTAGCGGGACGCACAGATACGCAGTATTTT
CSAGLAGRTDTQYF
>NA|few|TRBJ1-2|TRBV5-1
TGCGCCAGCAGCTTGGATGTTTCAGGGGATGGCTACACCTTC
CASSLDVSGDGYTF
>NA|few|TRBJ2-1|TRBV19
TGTGCCAGTAGTAGCGGGCGGGTCAGTGAGCAGTTCTTC
CASSSGRVSEQFF
>NA|few|TRBJ2-5|TRBV7-6
TGTGCCAGCAGTCGGGGCAAAGAGACCCAGTACTTC
CASSRGKETQYF
>NA|NA|TRBJ1-6|TRBV3-1
TGTGCCAGCGGAACGGGGGGAGGTAGGGTTAACTCACCCCTCCACTTT
CASGTGGGRVNSPLHF
>NA|few|TRBJ2-1|TRBV4-2
TGTGCCAGCAGCCAAGATGGTGGGGTTGAGCAGTTCTTC
CASSQDGGVEQFF
>TRBD2|NA|TRBJ2-1|TRBV4-1
TGCGCCAGCAGCCCCCTTGGCGGGGGTGTGGGTGAGCAGTTCTTC
CASSPLGGGVGEQFF
>TRBD1|many|TRBJ1-1|TRBV29-1
TGCAGCGTATCGGGACAGGGCATGAACACTGAAGCTTTCTTT
CSVSGQGMNTEAFF
>NA|many|TRBJ2-5|TRBV29-1
TGCAGCGTCCATTTAGCCCAAGAGACCCAGTACTTC
CSVHLAQETQYF
>NA|few|TRBJ2-7|TRBV20-1
TGCAGTGCCCACTTCCCGGGCTTCCAGGGCGAGCAGTACTTC
CSAHFPGFQGEQYF
>NA|NA|TRBJ1-1|TRBV6-5
TGTGCCAGCAGTTACTCGTCGACGGGTCGCACTGAAGCTTTCTTT
CASSYSSTGRTEAFF
>NA|few|TRBJ1-1|TRBV9
TGTGCCAGCAGCGGGACCCAAGGCACTGAAGCTTTCTTT
CASSGTQGTEAFF
>NA|many|TRBJ2-3|TRBV5-1
TGTGCCAGCAGCTTCGGGGGGCCCACAGATACGCAGTATTTT
CASSFGGPTDTQYF
>TRBD2|few|TRBJ2-3|TRBV24-1
TGTGCCACCAGTGAGACTAGCGAGCACCCAGATACGCAGTATTTT
CATSETSEHPDTQYF
>NA|NA|TRBJ2-7|TRBV27
TGTGCCAGCAGGGATATGGAAGGTTTGGAGCAGTACTTC
CASRDMEGLEQYF
>NA|NA|TRBJ2-5|TRBV6-2/TRBV6-3
TGTGCCAGCAGTCCACTACAGGGGACCCAGTACTTC
CASSPLQGTQYF
>NA|NA|TRBJ2-3|TRBV24-1
TGTGCCACCAGTGACCAAAGCACAGATACGCAGTATTTT
CATSDQSTDTQYF
>NA|few|TRBJ2-3|TRBV3-1
TGTGCCAGCAGCCCGTACGGCACAGATACGCAGTATTTT
CASSPYGTDTQYF
>NA|NA|TRBJ2-1|TRBV7-2
TGTGCCAGCAGCTTAGGATGGGTCCCTTACAATGAGCAGTTCTTC
CASSLGWVPYNEQFF
>NA|NA|TRBJ2-1|TRBV4-3
TGCGCCAGCAGCCAAGAAACGACAGGGAGGATGTTCTATGAGCAGTTCTTC
CASSQETTGRMFYEQFF
>NA|few|TRBJ2-6|TRBV7-3
TGTGCCAGCAGCCCCGCGCCAGGGGACCTTTCTGGGGCCAACGTCCTGACTTTC
CASSPAPGDLSGANVLTF
>NA|NA|TRBJ2-3|TRBV6-2/TRBV6-3
TGTGCCAGCAGTTATTTGGGGGCATCCACAGATACGCAGTATTTT
CASSYLGASTDTQYF
>NA|NA|TRBJ1-6|TRBV4-3
TGCGCCAGCAGCCGGGGAAAGGGGGAAGGGAATTCACCCCTCCACTTT
CASSRGKGEGNSPLHF
>TRBD2|NA|TRBJ2-1|TRBV11-3
TGTGCCAGCAGCTTGATAGCGGGGGGACATGAGTTCTTC
CASSLIAGGHEFF
>TRBD2|many|TRBJ2-3|TRBV7-2
TGTGCCAGCACCTTAGCGGGGCTTATAACTACGCAGTATTTT
CASTLAGLITTQYF
>TRBD1|NA|TRBJ1-1|TRBV29-1
TGCAGCGGCAGGGGACAGAGGAACACTGAAGCTTTCTTT
CSGRGQRNTEAFF